The rows below give T cell receptor beta chains drawn from one sample of a study of OX40 agonist ivuxolimab in advanced cancers. Sequencing used immunoSEQ multiplex PCR; TCRdb keeps in-frame clones, though not all of them. The sample has over 50,000 clones, approximately 86% seen once; the top ten hold over 9.5%. The sequenced sample was CD4+ or CD8+ T cells sorted from blood, obtained in a trial of the OX40 agonist ivuxolimab. The receptor set was obtained from an adult with an advanced solid tumor such as melanoma, head and neck, liver or kidney cancer. Each CDR3 is given with its conserved first and last residue. The order of the fields is D gene, V gene, J gene, CDR3 DNA, CDR3 protein. The D gene is left open where the match is weak.

D: TRBD1; V: TRBV2; J: TRBJ1-5; DNA: TGTGCCAGCATGGGGACAGGGACAGGGGCGCGGGGCCAGCCCCAGCATTTT; CDR3: CASMGTGTGARGQPQHF
D: .; V: TRBV27; J: TRBJ2-2; DNA: TGTGCCAGCAGGACGAACGGCGGGGAGCTGTTTTTT; CDR3: CASRTNGGELFF
D: .; V: TRBV15; J: TRBJ2-1; DNA: TGTGCCACCAGCAGAACGACTTACAATGAGCAGTTCTTC; CDR3: CATSRTTYNEQFF
D: TRBD1; V: TRBV27; J: TRBJ1-6; DNA: TGTGCCAGCAGTCTTTTGTGGGACAGCTATTCACCCCTCCACTTT; CDR3: CASSLLWDSYSPLHF
D: TRBD1; V: TRBV6-1; J: TRBJ2-5; DNA: TGTGCCAGCAGTGAATGGGGCCCGGGACAGGGATCCCAAGAGACCCAGTACTTC; CDR3: CASSEWGPGQGSQETQYF
D: .; V: TRBV2; J: TRBJ1-2; DNA: TGTGCCAGCAGTGAAGACTGGGCTAACTATGGCTACACCTTC; CDR3: CASSEDWANYGYTF
D: .; V: TRBV11-2; J: TRBJ2-3; DNA: TGTGCCAGCAGCCCAGGCACAGATACGCAGTATTTT; CDR3: CASSPGTDTQYF
D: .; V: TRBV5-1; J: TRBJ2-2; DNA: TGCGCCAGCAGCTTTGAGGCCGGGGAGCTGTTTTTT; CDR3: CASSFEAGELFF
D: TRBD1; V: TRBV7-9; J: TRBJ2-6; DNA: TGTGCCAGCAGCACCCGGGACAGGGGTTCGGGGGCCAACGTCCTGACTTTC; CDR3: CASSTRDRGSGANVLTF
D: .; V: TRBV29-1; J: TRBJ2-7; DNA: TGCAGCGCTAGTGGGGGGGCGTCCTACGAGCAGTACTTC; CDR3: CSASGGASYEQYF